These T cell receptor beta chains were read from a single sample in a study of T cell repertoires in cytomegalovirus infection. Each CDR3 protein is one row after TCRdb ran MiXCR on the reads. The sample lists 200,000 to 250,000 distinct CDR3 sequences; 35% to 40% were seen once. Which antigens these TCRs recognize remains unknown. This sample comprised CD8+ T cells from cultured PBMCs, obtained from culture after CMV antigen stimulation. All receptors derive from a human donor in good health (CMV status not recorded). Some clones in this sample may be carry-over from other donors' samples. Each CDR3 is given with its conserved first and last residue. D genes are given only for firm matches. Size tells how often a clone was seen (once, few, many) or the class of an expanded clone, and some rows leave it out.

- | TRBJ2-1 | - | TRBV28 | CASRLFLEEPTYNEQFF | TGTGCCAGCAGGCTCTTTTTAGAAGAACCTACTTACAATGAGCAGTTCTTC
- | TRBJ2-4 | - | TRBV3-1 | CASSPLRGTKNIQYF | TGTGCCAGCAGCCCCCTTCGAGGGACCAAAAACATTCAGTACTTC
TRBD2 | TRBJ2-2 | few | TRBV4-1 | CASSLRSGGEGGELFF | TGCGCCAGCAGCCTTAGATCGGGCGGGGAGGGCGGGGAGCTGTTTTTT
TRBD2 | TRBJ2-3 | - | TRBV27 | CASGLAGIGTQYF | TGTGCCAGCGGACTAGCGGGGATAGGAACGCAGTATTTT
- | TRBJ2-7 | - | TRBV7-6 | CASTPVRSPTLYREQYF | TGTGCCAGCACCCCAGTCCGCTCCCCCACTCTTTATCGGGAGCAGTACTTC
TRBD1 | TRBJ1-2 | - | TRBV6-5 | CASSNRGHYGYTF | TGTGCCAGCAGTAACAGGGGCCACTATGGCTACACCTTC
- | TRBJ1-1 | - | TRBV12-3/TRBV12-4 | CASSYGTEAFF | TGTGCCAGCAGTTACGGAACTGAAGCTTTCTTT
- | TRBJ2-5 | - | TRBV6-1 | CASSEVRRGLEETQYF | TGTGCCAGCAGTGAAGTCCGGCGCGGCCTAGAAGAGACCCAGTACTTC
- | TRBJ2-3 | many | TRBV20-1 | CSARAPTSTDTQYF | TGCAGTGCTAGAGCCCCAACTAGCACAGATACGCAGTATTTT
- | TRBJ2-7 | - | TRBV2 | CASSEPYSYEQYF | TGTGCCAGCAGTGAACCCTACTCCTACGAGCAGTACTTC
- | TRBJ1-5 | few | TRBV27 | CASSPEGRNQPQHF | TGTGCCAGCAGTCCTGAGGGCCGGAATCAGCCCCAGCATTTT
TRBD2 | TRBJ2-1 | - | TRBV27 | CASSGTSMYNEQFF | TGTGCCAGCAGTGGGACTAGTATGTACAATGAGCAGTTCTTC
- | TRBJ2-7 | - | TRBV11-2 | CASSFTSHRDEQYF | TGTGCCAGCAGCTTCACCTCACACAGGGACGAGCAGTACTTC
- | TRBJ1-2 | many | TRBV11-1 | CASSSNAGRYGYTF | TGTGCCAGCAGCTCGAACGCAGGGAGGTATGGCTACACCTTC
TRBD2 | TRBJ2-5 | few | TRBV2 | CASSGGTNQETQYF | TGTGCCAGCAGTGGGGGGACTAACCAAGAGACCCAGTACTTC
- | TRBJ2-1 | few | TRBV7-8 | CASSLVPGGQSSYNEQFF | TGTGCCAGCAGCTTAGTTCCAGGGGGGCAAAGCTCCTACAATGAGCAGTTCTTC
- | TRBJ2-7 | few | TRBV6-6 | CASSSPGTNTPRLDEQYF | TGTGCCAGCAGTAGCCCGGGGACCAACACACCTAGGCTGGACGAGCAGTACTTC
- | TRBJ1-6 | - | TRBV9 | CASSVGPGGSYNSPLHF | TGTGCCAGCAGCGTAGGACCTGGAGGCTCCTATAATTCACCCCTCCACTTT
- | TRBJ2-7 | - | TRBV24-1 | CATSDGPEQYF | TGTGCCACCAGTGATGGGCCCGAGCAGTACTTC
- | TRBJ2-1 | many | TRBV7-9 | CASSLEHPSLNEQFF | TGTGCCAGCAGCTTGGAACACCCCTCGCTCAATGAGCAGTTCTTC
- | TRBJ2-1 | - | TRBV5-4 | CASSSVGHNEQFF | TGTGCCAGCAGCTCCGTGGGGCACAATGAGCAGTTCTTC
TRBD1 | TRBJ2-7 | few | TRBV5-1 | CASSSRGTGPFHEQYF | TGCGCCAGCAGCTCACGCGGGACAGGACCCTTCCACGAGCAGTACTTC
- | TRBJ2-1 | many | TRBV7-8 | CASSPGPGGGFGDEQFF | TGTGCCAGCAGCCCAGGGCCAGGGGGGGGGTTCGGTGATGAGCAGTTCTTC
- | TRBJ2-2 | - | TRBV6-1 | CASKPGLNTGELFF | TGTGCCAGCAAGCCGGGACTGAACACCGGGGAGCTGTTTTTT
- | TRBJ1-6 | - | TRBV7-9 | CASSTRTERNSPLHF | TGTGCCAGCAGCACCCGGACAGAAAGAAATTCACCCCTCCACTTT
TRBD1 | TRBJ1-1 | - | TRBV7-8 | CASSFTGTGGVGTEAFF | TGTGCCAGCAGCTTCACCGGGACAGGGGGCGTCGGCACTGAAGCTTTCTTT
- | TRBJ2-7 | - | TRBV27 | CASSLSGDSEQYF | TGTGCCAGCAGTTTATCGGGAGATTCCGAGCAGTACTTC
TRBD2 | TRBJ2-1 | few | TRBV20-1 | CSARDIHQREERNEQFF | TGCAGTGCTAGAGATATTCACCAGCGGGAGGAGAGAAATGAGCAGTTCTTC
TRBD1 | TRBJ1-6 | few | TRBV7-9 | CASSWGDSYNSPLHF | TGTGCCAGCAGCTGGGGGGACAGCTATAATTCACCCCTCCACTTT
- | TRBJ1-5 | few | TRBV4-2 | CASSQEMMSNQPQHF | TGTGCCAGCAGCCAAGAAATGATGAGCAATCAGCCCCAGCATTTT
- | TRBJ1-4 | few | TRBV15 | CATSVQGRIDEKLFF | TGTGCCACCAGCGTACAGGGAAGAATAGATGAAAAACTGTTTTTT